This T cell receptor (beta chain) was recorded in a study of CD8 T cells in Susac syndrome. Healthy donors acted as controls, with matching for age and sex. Negative isolation yielded CD4+ and CD8+ T cells, and FACS enriched TEMRA cells. Trimming shortened V by 0 bases and J by 7 bases, and 12 bases separated the two germline ends. Germline-derived CDR1 and CDR2 are SGHTA and FQGTGA. This CDR3 contains 14 residues. Worth noting for this clonotype: What it binds is unknown.

General study findings and limits: The study acknowledged a relatively small number of individuals in its TCR sequencing and HLA analysis.

The RNA, roughly 0.45 to 1 ug, was put through reverse transcription using random hexamers. Amplification of TCR beta CDR3 across 54 Vbeta and 13 Jbeta was performed with immunoSEQ multiplex PCR. TCRdb re-called the immunoSEQ multiplex PCR reads through MiXCR, storing one row per CDR3 protein. The sample has about 210,000 distinct CDR3 sequences, approximately 93% seen once. The sequence was obtained from a human donor in good health. V and J are TRBV7-3 and TRBJ1-2; D is undetermined. The material sequenced was CD4+ T cells from PBMCs. CDR3 loop: CASSLTSAGSGYTF. The DNA of the CDR3 is TGTGCCAGCAGCTTAACAAGCGCAGGCAGTGGCTACACCTTC.